This T cell receptor (beta chain) derives from a study of CD8 T cells in Susac syndrome (dated by TCRdb to the late 2010s). With respect to the entire study: Repertoire sequencing was used to test whether CD8+ T cell activation and differentiation in Susac syndrome was antigen driven. Study-level results and caveats: The number of individuals in the TCR sequencing and HLA analysis was recognized as being relatively small.

Note on this clonotype: The clone's antigen remains unknown. The sample holds no much larger clone one base away, and base qualities are not on file.

High-throughput TCR beta sequencing profiled peripheral blood CD8+ and CD4+ T cells from healthy donors, Susac syndrome patients and multiple sclerosis patients. Treatment-naive patients with stable or active relapsing-remitting disease fulfilling revised McDonald criteria were used as multiple sclerosis controls. Bulk CD8+ and CD4+ T cells were purified by magnetic negative isolation, while CD8+ TEMRA cells were enriched using FACS. Blood was drawn into EDTA tubes, processed within 24 hours, and PBMCs were isolated by density gradient centrifugation. PBMCs intended for TCR sequencing were cryopreserved in liquid nitrogen and were subsequently thawed in a 37 degrees C water bath. Purity of sorted or isolated CD4+, CD8+ and CD8+ TEMRA cells was at least 90%. RNA was extracted using the RNeasy kit, and about 0.45 to 1 ug of the RNA was reverse transcribed with random hexamers. The immunoSEQ multiplex PCR assay, covering 54 Vbeta and 13 Jbeta segments, was used to amplify TCR beta CDR3 regions. Bias from PCR amplification was corrected by using a synthetic template baseline for primer optimization and for computational correction. As for the authors' bioinformatics: Reads were annotated to V, D and J genes per IMGT and analyzed with immunoSEQ Analyzer, keeping only productive sequences. Clonality was computed as one minus Shannon entropy normalized by log2 of the number of productive unique sequences. For each patient and control, public and private clones were evaluated within the 100 most prevalent clones. A clone was defined as Susac-specific if it was absent from the healthy and MS cohorts, from about a thousand published viral clones and from other ImmuneACCESS disease sequences. The public reads were reanalyzed by TCRdb: fastp trimming at Q25, MiXCR alignment, in-frame beta chains only. Here each entry gathers all rows of one CDR3 protein and keeps the most common genes and DNA. The V and J calls here are based on TCRdb, not the publication. This sample has over 150,000 distinct CDR3 sequences in its table, and approximately 93% of those were observed once. The ten largest account for about 0.088% of the sample.

The CDR3 measures 15 amino acids from cysteine to phenylalanine. The kept DNA is CDR3 alone, 45 bases in frame from the first base. V and J lose 6 bases and 7 bases, and a span of 16 bases separates them. Taken from the germline V gene, the CDR1 and CDR2 loops are SNHLY and FYNNEI. The sequencing sample was made of CD4+ T cells from PBMCs. This sequence uses TRBV2 and TRBJ1-6; D gene: possibly TRBD1, on 6 matching bases. The TCR originated in a human donor with multiple sclerosis. CDR3 sequence: CASRNFGDINSPLHF. The nucleotides read TGTGCCAGCAGGAACTTTGGGGACATAAATTCACCCCTCCACTTT. Reference TRBV2 and TRBJ1-6 genes cover what lies past the CDR3, so the full variable domain is EPEVTQTPSHQVTQMGQEVILRCVPISNHLYFYWYRQILGQKVEFLVSFYNNEISEKSEIFDDQFSVERPDGSNFTLKIRSTKLEDSAMYFCASRNFGDINSPLHFGNGTRLTVT.